One sample yielded the 14 T cell receptor beta chains listed below, sequenced in a study of tumor-infiltrating lymphocytes in localized non-small cell lung cancer. TCRdb's copy holds only in-frame clones and misses some; the assay was immunoSEQ multiplex PCR. The sample has over 14,000 clones, roughly four fifths seen once. The sequenced sample was lung tumor tissue. The receptors were gathered from a human donor with non-small cell lung cancer.

The chain employs TRBV15 and TRBJ2-4; D is uncertain. V was trimmed by 5 bases and J by 7 bases, leaving 9 bases between them. The CDR3 runs to 12 residues. Germline V gives CDR1 LNHNV, CDR2 YYDKDF (reference sequence). The DNA for the CDR3 is TGTGCCACCAGCTCACAGAAGAACATTCAGTACTTC. It codes for CATSSQKNIQYF.

This clone turned up a few times. The chain links TRBV11-2 to TRBJ2-7; 7 bases line up with TRBD1. The trim removed 7 bases at V and 1 base at J, leaving 4 bases unmatched. This CDR3 region has 13 residues. Germline lookup yields CDR1 SGHAT and CDR2 FQNNGV. DNA for the CDR3: TGTGCCAGCAACAAGGGACAGTCCTACGAGCAGTACTTC. It is translated as CASNKGQSYEQYF.

The genes are TRBV5-4 and TRBJ1-2, with TRBD1 as a possible D gene (5 bases). V lost 1 base and J 2 bases, leaving 9 bases between the germline ends. Looked up from germline, CDR1 is SGHNT and CDR2 is YYREEE (reference sequence). The CDR3 contains 14 residues. CDR3 protein: CASSLTGGNYGYTF. CDR3 coding DNA: TGTGCCAGCAGCTTGACAGGCGGGAACTATGGCTACACCTTC.

The V call is TRBV7-8, the J call TRBJ1-1; a weak D match, TRBD1 (5 bases). Germline assignment: CDR1 SGHVS and CDR2 FQNEAQ. The CDR3 covers 12 residues. The V end was cut by 5 bases, the J end by 1 base, with 5 bases between. The CDR3 DNA sequence: TGTGCCAGCAGCGGGGGGAACACTGAAGCTTTCTTT. Its protein is CASSGGNTEAFF.

This clone occurred a few times. This CDR3 reads CASSQSYGTVEKLFF. CDR3 DNA: TGTGCCAGCAGCCAATCGTACGGGACAGTCGAAAAACTGTTTTTT. V gene TRBV4-2 combines with J gene TRBJ1-4, with 7 bases aligning to TRBD1. The CDR3 consists of 15 residues. CDR1 is LGHNA, CDR2 YNFKEQ, per germline. J was trimmed by 8 bases and V by 2 bases; bases with no gene match: 8.

This chain joins TRBV2 and TRBJ1-6; D may be TRBD1 (6 bases). Germline loops: CDR1 SNHLY, CDR2 FYNNEI. CDR3 length: 16 amino acids. Trimming cost V 6 bases and J 2 bases, with 14 bases left between them. For the CDR3, the DNA is TGTGCCAGCAGAAGGGGGAAATCTACCTATAATTCACCCCTCCACTTT. It yields the protein CASRRGKSTYNSPLHF.

This chain uses TRBV5-4 with TRBJ2-3, with 13 bases identical to TRBD2. This CDR3 is built from 17 residues. After removal of 3 bases from V and 2 bases from J, the junction contained 6 bases not matched to a gene. Germline values: CDR1 SGHNT, CDR2 YYREEE (reference sequence). The CDR3 loop reads CASSSGTSGMVTDTQYF. The CDR3 DNA reads as TGTGCCAGCAGCTCCGGGACTAGCGGGATGGTCACAGATACGCAGTATTTT.

This chain links TRBV5-4 with TRBJ1-5; D unclear. Per germline, CDR1 SGHNT and CDR2 YYREEE (reference sequence). With 0 bases removed from V and 6 bases from J, the gap between germline ends came to 7 bases. CDR3 length: 13 amino acids. CDR3 loop: CASSLGEGQPQHF. The CDR3 nucleotides are TGTGCCAGCAGCTTGGGGGAAGGTCAGCCCCAGCATTTT. Filled out from reference TRBV5-4 and TRBJ1-5, the complete variable domain reads ETGVTQSPTHLIKTRGQQVTLRCSSQSGHNTVSWYQQALGQGPQFIFQYYREEENGRGNFPPRFSGLQFPNYSSELNVNALELDDSALYLCASSLGEGQPQHFGDGTRLSIL.

The chain is built from TRBV6-1 and TRBJ2-7, with D uncertain. Germline values: CDR1 MNHNS, CDR2 SASEGT. Trimming removed 7 bases at V and 4 bases at J, with 14 bases between. This CDR3 is built from 13 residues. As DNA, the CDR3 is TGTGCCAGCAAAAAAGGACCCGGTTACGAGCAGTACTTC. This translates into CASKKGPGYEQYF.

The V call is TRBV29-1, the J call TRBJ1-4, with no clear D. The CDR3 runs 13 residues. Germline V lookup: CDR1 SQVTM, CDR2 ANQGSEA. V gave up 3 bases and J gave up 4 bases, with 9 bases separating them. In DNA, the CDR3 is TGCAGCGTTGATGGTCAGAATAATGAAAAACTGTTTTTT. Translated, it gives CSVDGQNNEKLFF.

Comment on this clone: The junction and the germline gene differ at one end; a read error may be behind it. The chain carries TRBV27 and TRBJ1-2; 8 bases match TRBD1. This CDR3 has 14 amino acids. Germline V gives CDR1 MNHEY, CDR2 SMNVEV (reference sequence). The CDR3 region is CACSRTGTGSGYTF. The CDR3, as DNA: TGTGCCTGCAGCAGAACCGGGACAGGAAGTGGCTACACCTTC.

V is TRBV4-3 and J is TRBJ2-2, with TRBD2 matching over 9 bases. Germline CDR1 and CDR2: LGHNA and YSLEER. CDR3 length: 15 residues. Unmatched junction bases numbered 7, after V lost 6 bases and J lost 5 bases. This chain's CDR3 is CASSIDTSGTGELFF. The CDR3 nucleotides are TGCGCCAGCAGTATAGATACTAGCGGGACCGGGGAGCTGTTTTTT.

This chain uses TRBV7-2 with TRBJ2-7; 11 nucleotides align to TRBD1. Germline V gene sequence: CDR1 SGHTA, CDR2 FQGNSA. This CDR3 contains 15 residues. V shed 0 bases, J shed 7 bases, and the junction held 5 bases outside the gene matches. The CDR3 bases are TGTGCCAGCAGCTTAGCCCGGGACAGGGGGGGAGAGCAGTACTTC. This encodes CASSLARDRGGEQYF. Drawing the rest from reference TRBV7-2 and TRBJ2-7, the complete variable domain is GAGVSQSPSNKVTEKGKDVELRCDPISGHTALYWYRQSLGQGLEFLIYFQGNSAPDKSGLPSDRFSAERTGGSVSTLTIQRTQQEDSAVYLCASSLARDRGGEQYFGPGTRLTVT.

The chain joins TRBV4-3 to TRBJ2-1, with TRBD2 matching over 7 bases. The CDR3 runs to 17 residues. CDR1 is LGHNA, CDR2 YSLEER, per germline. V lost 0 bases to trimming and J lost 6 bases; unmatched junction nucleotides: 11. CDR3 residues: CASSQDSFSGLGNEQFF. In DNA form, the CDR3 reads TGCGCCAGCAGCCAAGATTCTTTTAGCGGGCTCGGCAATGAGCAGTTCTTC.